This passage covers 25 T cell receptor beta chains from one sample sequenced in a study of blood T cell repertoires in COVID-19. Generated by immunoSEQ multiplex PCR, the TCRdb table keeps only in-frame clones and is missing some. Of about 160,000 clones listed, just under 90% are singletons. Sequencing was done on a sample of peripheral blood. Every receptor here comes from a woman in her seventies with COVID-19, enrolled during active disease.

The rearrangement links TRBV6-5 to TRBJ2-1; TRBD2 matches at 11 bases. V gave up 5 bases and J gave up 6 bases; unmatched junction bases: 3. The CDR3 has 14 amino acids. CDR1 is MNHEY and CDR2 is SVGAGI in the germline V gene. In nucleotides, the CDR3 is TGTGCCAGCAGTCTTAGCGGGGGGGCCAATGAGCAGTTCTTC. It encodes CASSLSGGANEQFF.

CDR3 bases: TGTGCCAGCAGCGCCCGTTCGGGTGCAGATACGCAGTATTTT. Its translation is CASSARSGADTQYF. The rearrangement joins TRBV11-3 to TRBJ2-3; unclear D gene. The CDR3 length is 14 residues. Germline assignment: CDR1 SGHNT and CDR2 YENEEA. The V end was cut by 5 bases, the J end by 4 bases, with 13 bases between. The full variable domain, completed using reference TRBV11-3 and TRBJ2-3, is EAGVVQSPRYKIIEKKQPVAFWCNPISGHNTLYWYLQNLGQGPELLIRYENEEAVDDSQLPKDRFSAERLKGVDSTLKIQPAELGDSAVYLCASSARSGADTQYFGPGTRLTVL.

This chain uses TRBV28 with TRBJ1-5; TRBD1 matches 7 bases. J lost 2 bases, V lost 5 bases, and 9 bases had no gene match. Germline V gene data show CDR1 as MDHEN and CDR2 as SYDVKM. The CDR3 runs to 16 residues. CDR3 nucleotides: TGTGCCAGCAGTGCCCGGGACAGAGGTGGCAATCAGCCCCAGCATTTT. Translated, it gives CASSARDRGGNQPQHF.

The rearrangement uses TRBV4-1 and TRBJ2-5; maybe TRBD1 (6 bases). The CDR3 is 16 amino acids. With 4 bases removed from V and 5 bases from J, the gap between germline ends came to 20 bases. Germline loops: CDR1 MGHRA, CDR2 YSYEKL. The CDR3 DNA reads as TGCGCCAGCAGCCCCCCCCGGGGCAGGGGTGGGGAGACCCAGTACTTC. It codes for CASSPPRGRGGETQYF.

The chain links TRBV4-2 to TRBJ1-2; a possible D gene is TRBD1 (6 bases). Trimming took 0 bases from V and 4 from J, leaving 9 bases between them. This CDR3 has 14 amino acids. Germline loops: CDR1 LGHNA, CDR2 YNFKEQ. The CDR3 bases are TGTGCCAGCAGCCAAGAAGGACAGACCTATGGCTACACCTTC. This translates into CASSQEGQTYGYTF.

The J gene is TRBJ1-4, the V gene TRBV5-5; no definite D call. Trimming removed 4 bases at V and 3 bases at J, with 10 bases between. This CDR3 contains 14 residues. The germline CDR1 and CDR2 sequences are SGHKS and YYEKEE (reference sequence). DNA of the CDR3: TGTGCCAGCAGCCCGGGGTGGGCTAATGAAAAACTGTTTTTT. This encodes CASSPGWANEKLFF.

The chain carries TRBV27 and TRBJ2-4; D possibly corresponds to TRBD2 (6 bases). Looked up from germline, CDR1 is MNHEY and CDR2 is SMNVEV (reference sequence). Trimming shortened V by 2 bases and J by 0 bases, and 11 bases separated the two germline ends. The CDR3 runs 16 residues. CDR3 amino acids: CASSLLGGLAKNIQYF. The DNA for the CDR3 is TGTGCCAGCAGTTTACTCGGGGGTCTAGCCAAAAACATTCAGTACTTC.

This sequence joins TRBV5-1 and TRBJ1-2, with D unresolved. The germline V and J ends were trimmed by 0 bases and 2 bases, with 8 bases remaining between them. Germline loops: CDR1 SGHRS, CDR2 YFSETQ. The CDR3 runs 14 residues. CDR3 loop: CASSLESQNYGYTF. DNA of the CDR3: TGCGCCAGCAGCTTGGAATCCCAGAACTATGGCTACACCTTC.

The rearrangement uses TRBV21-1 and TRBJ1-1; the table's D call, TRBD1, has no DNA check behind it. TRBV21-1 is an annotated pseudogene. This CDR3 contains 14 residues. This chain's CDR3 is CASTTGAGGTEAFF. The CDR3 coding sequence is TGTGCCAGCACCACAGGGGCAGGAGGGACTGAAGCTTTCTTT.

There are a few counts of this clone. This CDR3 is also generated by other DNA sequences in the sample. The V call is TRBV15, the J call TRBJ1-5; D is possibly TRBD1 (6 bases). V was cut by 3 bases and J by 2 bases, with 8 bases left in between. This CDR3 region has 14 residues. CDR1 and CDR2 (germline): LNHNV, YYDKDF (reference sequence). Here the CDR3 DNA reads TGTGCCACCAGCAGGCCAGGGGGCAATCAGCCCCAGCATTTT. It yields the protein CATSRPGGNQPQHF.

The chain is built from TRBV5-1 and TRBJ1-5; possible D gene TRBD1, 6 bases. Germline V gene data show CDR1 as SGHRS and CDR2 as YFSETQ. The CDR3 sequence is 16 residues long. V shed 4 bases and J shed 2 bases, with 16 bases lying between them. The chain's CDR3 is CASSVGGSSGNQPQHF. The CDR3 DNA reads as TGCGCCAGCAGCGTGGGGGGCAGCTCGGGCAATCAGCCCCAGCATTTT.

J is TRBJ2-5 and V is TRBV27; D is perhaps TRBD2 (7 bases). The CDR3 spans 15 residues. Germline CDR1 reads MNHEY; CDR2 reads SMNVEV (reference sequence). With 5 bases removed from V and 6 bases from J, the gap between germline ends came to 19 bases. The CDR3 loop is CASSPLGGGRKTQYF. CDR3 in DNA: TGTGCCAGCAGTCCGCTGGGAGGGGGAAGGAAGACCCAGTACTTC.

The rearrangement uses TRBV6-5 and TRBJ2-7, with TRBD1 as a possible D gene (5 bases). Looked up from germline, CDR1 is MNHEY and CDR2 is SVGAGI. Trimming removed 0 bases at V and 4 bases at J, with 16 bases between. This CDR3 is 16 amino acids long. Written as DNA, the CDR3 is TGTGCCAGCAGTTACTCAGGGGCAGGGTATACTTACGAGCAGTACTTC. Translation: CASSYSGAGYTYEQYF.

This chain joins TRBV5-1 and TRBJ2-6; D possibly corresponds to TRBD1 (5 bases). This CDR3 is 16 amino acids long. The V gene lost 0 bases and the J gene lost 3 bases, with 10 bases spanning the gap. Germline values: CDR1 SGHRS, CDR2 YFSETQ. CDR3 nucleotides: TGCGCCAGCAGCTTGGCTTCAGGGTTTGGGGCCAACGTCCTGACTTTC. As protein: CASSLASGFGANVLTF.

V and J are TRBV5-4 and TRBJ1-2; 10 positions agree with TRBD1. V shed 2 bases and J 7 bases; nucleotides not matched to a gene: 5. Germline V gene data show CDR1 as SGHNT and CDR2 as YYREEE (reference sequence). This CDR3 has 14 residues. As DNA, the CDR3 is TGTGCCAGCAGCTTACCGACAGGGGGCGGTGGCTACACCTTC. Translated, it gives CASSLPTGGGGYTF.

CDR3 DNA: TGTGCCAGCAGTATCGACGGGGGGCTCACTGAAGCTTTCTTT. Encoded protein: CASSIDGGLTEAFF. The V and J genes are TRBV6-1 and TRBJ1-1; D might be TRBD1 (6 bases). This CDR3 contains 14 residues. Trimming cost V 5 bases and J 4 bases, with 14 bases left between them. Germline values: CDR1 MNHNS, CDR2 SASEGT.

This clone showed up many times. The J gene is TRBJ1-2, the V gene TRBV5-6; D not resolved. Germline V CDR1 and CDR2: SGHDT, YYEEEE. CDR3 length: 14 residues. V shed 0 bases and J shed 6 bases, with 12 bases lying between them. The DNA of the CDR3 is TGTGCCAGCAGCTTGGCATGGCTACAGCATGGCTACACCTTC. Translated, it gives CASSLAWLQHGYTF. The full variable domain, its missing parts supplied by reference TRBV5-6 and TRBJ1-2, is DAGVTQSPTHLIKTRGQQVTLRCSPKSGHDTVSWYQQALGQGPQFIFQYYEEEERQRGNFPDRFSGHQFPNYSSELNVNALLLGDSALYLCASSLAWLQHGYTFGSGTRLTVV.

This rearrangement joins TRBV6-4 to TRBJ1-4; 7 nucleotides agree with TRBD1. Germline V lookup: CDR1 MRHNA, CDR2 SNTAGT. J was trimmed by 2 bases and V by 6 bases; bases with no gene match: 6. CDR3 length: 15 amino acids. CDR3 loop: CASRDSGQTNEKLFF. CDR3 DNA: TGTGCCAGCAGAGATTCGGGACAGACTAATGAAAAACTGTTTTTT.

The J gene is TRBJ2-2, the V gene TRBV6-1, with D perhaps TRBD1 (6 bases). V was cut by 3 bases and J by 3 bases, with 14 bases left in between. This CDR3 is 16 amino acids long. Per the germline V gene, CDR1 is MNHNS and CDR2 is SASEGT. DNA of the CDR3: TGTGCCAGCAGTGACGTCCCGGGACAAGACACCGGGGAGCTGTTTTTT. Amino acid sequence: CASSDVPGQDTGELFF.

This chain connects TRBV11-2 to TRBJ2-7; TRBD1 is a possible D gene (6 bases). Germline loops: CDR1 SGHAT, CDR2 FQNNGV. V was cut by 5 bases and J by 1 base, with 9 bases left in between. This CDR3 has 13 residues. The CDR3 DNA sequence: TGTGCCAGCAGCACCAGGGGTTCCTACGAGCAGTACTTC. It yields the protein CASSTRGSYEQYF.

The chain recombines TRBV11-2 with TRBJ1-5; a possible D gene is TRBD1 (6 bases). The CDR3 covers 14 residues. Per the germline V gene, CDR1 is SGHAT and CDR2 is FQNNGV. V lost 5 bases and J 3 bases, leaving 11 bases between the germline ends. The CDR3, as DNA: TGTGCCAGCAGCCACCAGGGGTCCAATCAGCCCCAGCATTTT. This encodes CASSHQGSNQPQHF.

The chain recombines TRBV19 with TRBJ1-5, with D perhaps TRBD1 (6 bases). The ends were cut back, 3 bases at V and 3 bases at J, with 9 bases in the middle. The CDR3 is 14 amino acids. Germline V gives CDR1 LNHDA, CDR2 SQIVND (reference sequence). CDR3 bases: TGTGCCAGTAGTATTGGGGGCGACAATCAGCCCCAGCATTTT. Protein sequence: CASSIGGDNQPQHF.

This rearrangement joins TRBV11-3 to TRBJ2-4; TRBD1 might be the D (5 bases). Trimming took off 1 base at V and 1 base at J, with 8 bases between the two ends. This CDR3 region has 15 residues. Germline V gene data show CDR1 as SGHNT and CDR2 as YENEEA. Here the CDR3 DNA reads TGTGCCAGCAGCTTAGGGACATCTGCCAAAAACATTCAGTACTTC. This translates into CASSLGTSAKNIQYF.

This clone has a handful of counts. This sequence joins TRBV5-6 and TRBJ2-3, with TRBD2 matching over 8 bases. This CDR3 comprises 17 residues. Germline values: CDR1 SGHDT, CDR2 YYEEEE. V gave up 2 bases and J gave up 1 base; unmatched junction bases: 9. The CDR3 coding sequence is TGTGCCAGCAGCTTCTACGGGAGGGTACGAGGCACAGATACGCAGTATTTT. This encodes CASSFYGRVRGTDTQYF. The complete variable domain, with remaining parts taken from reference TRBV5-6 and TRBJ2-3, reads DAGVTQSPTHLIKTRGQQVTLRCSPKSGHDTVSWYQQALGQGPQFIFQYYEEEERQRGNFPDRFSGHQFPNYSSELNVNALLLGDSALYLCASSFYGRVRGTDTQYFGPGTRLTVL.

This rearrangement joins TRBV6-2 or TRBV6-3 to TRBJ2-7; D possibly corresponds to TRBD1 (6 bases). Per the germline V gene, CDR1 is MNHEY and CDR2 is SVGEGT. This CDR3 has 16 amino acids. The V gene lost 5 bases and the J gene lost 0 bases, with 17 bases spanning the gap. CDR3 loop: CASSPLEQGSSYEQYF. CDR3 bases: TGTGCCAGCAGTCCCCTCGAACAGGGTAGCTCCTACGAGCAGTACTTC.